This T cell receptor (beta chain) is from a study of T cells in Graves' hyperthyroidism and ophthalmopathy. Broader study findings: In blood, most of the thyroid clonotypes expanded above 0.001 were also present. The model predicted ophthalmopathy a median roughly 6.5 months before onset.

Comments on this clonotype: The target antigen is unknown.

The CDR3 regions of TCR beta were amplified from RNA transcripts. HTBI primers drove first-round RT-PCR of the TCR CDR3. MiXCR was run by TCRdb on the multiplex PCR reads, yielding one entry per CDR3 protein. The sample lists over 500,000 distinct CDR3 sequences; 15% to 20% were seen once. Uncontrolled infection, other autoimmune disease, pregnancy or lactation led to exclusion. Germline loops: CDR1 SGHTA, CDR2 FQGTGA. Unmatched junction bases numbered 10, after V lost 8 bases and J lost 0 bases. The CDR3 runs to 17 residues. This clonotype was obtained from a woman younger than 35 with Graves' ophthalmopathy. The sequenced sample was blood. V is TRBV7-3 and J is TRBJ2-3, with TRBD2 matching 11 bases. DNA of the CDR3: TGTGCCAGCGCCCCTGATAGCGGGAGGGATAGCACAGATACGCAGTATTTT. Its translation is CASAPDSGRDSTDTQYF.